This TCR beta chain was sequenced during a study of blood T cell repertoires in COVID-19. The method was immunoSEQ multiplex PCR; TCRdb's version includes in-frame clones alone and lacks a portion of them. Of about 260,000 clones detected, 83% appear once; the ten largest clones hold around a tenth. Trimming removed 1 base at V and 4 bases at J, with 10 bases between. In germline, CDR1 is MDHEN, CDR2 SYDVKM. This CDR3 is 14 amino acids long. Sequenced: peripheral blood. The rearrangement uses TRBV28 and TRBJ1-1; TRBD1 is a possible D gene (5 bases). This TCR derives from a woman between 50 and 59 years old who had recovered from COVID-19. CDR3 region: CASSLFGASTEAFF. DNA of the CDR3: TGTGCCAGCAGTTTATTTGGGGCCAGCACTGAAGCTTTCTTT.